The 25 T cell receptor beta chains given below trace back to one sample, sequenced in a study of T cell changes during pregnancy in multiple sclerosis. Here immunoSEQ multiplex PCR was the method, and the copy in TCRdb shows in-frame clones only, minus some. This table holds around 65,000 clones, about nine tenths found once. Sequencing used peripheral blood, obtained in the first trimester of pregnancy. The receptor source for this set is a female donor in good health, enrolled as a control in a pregnancy study.

V and J are TRBV27 and TRBJ1-4, with D possibly being TRBD1 (6 bases). Trimming shortened V by 6 bases and J by 8 bases, and 16 bases separated the two germline ends. The CDR3 sequence is 14 residues long. Germline CDR1 is MNHEY and CDR2 is SMNVEV (reference sequence). The DNA of the CDR3 is TGTGCCAGCAGGGGCACAGGGAATGGAGAAAAACTGTTTTTT. Its protein product is CASRGTGNGEKLFF. Combining the CDR3 with reference TRBV27 and TRBJ1-4 gives the whole variable domain EAQVTQNPRYLITVTGKKLTVTCSQNMNHEYMSWYRQDPGLGLRQIYYSMNVEVTDKGDVPEGYKVSRKEKRNFPLILESPSPNQTSLYFCASRGTGNGEKLFFGSGTQLSVL.

This clone has just one count. The rearrangement joins TRBV7-3 to TRBJ2-1, with TRBD1 matching over 10 bases. V was pared by 5 bases and J by 4 bases, with 11 bases of the junction left unmatched. The CDR3 is 17 amino acids. Germline loops: CDR1 SGHTA, CDR2 FQGTGA. CDR3 protein: CASSPSPGTGDYNEQFF. As DNA, the CDR3 is TGTGCCAGCAGCCCGAGCCCCGGGACAGGGGATTACAATGAGCAGTTCTTC. Full variable domain (remainder filled in from reference TRBV7-3 and TRBJ2-1): GAGVSQTPSNKVTEKGKYVELRCDPISGHTALYWYRQSLGQGPEFLIYFQGTGAADDSGLPNDRFFAVRPEGSVSTLKIQRTERGDSAVYLCASSPSPGTGDYNEQFFGPGTRLTVL.

The V and J genes are TRBV7-3 and TRBJ2-2; the D gene is possibly TRBD1 (5 bases). CDR3 length equals 14 residues. V lost 2 bases, J lost 2 bases, and 6 bases lay in between. Germline CDR1 reads SGHTA; CDR2 reads FQGTGA. CDR3 residues: CASSLQGNTGELFF. Written as DNA, the CDR3 is TGTGCCAGCAGCTTACAGGGTAACACCGGGGAGCTGTTTTTT.

The chain recombines TRBV5-1 with TRBJ1-1, with TRBD1 as a possible D gene (5 bases). The length of the CDR3 is 14 residues. CDR1 is SGHRS and CDR2 is YFSETQ in the germline V gene. V lost 1 base to trimming and J lost 1 base, with 8 bases between them. CDR3 loop: CASSLQGQNTEAFF. Here the CDR3 DNA reads TGCGCCAGCAGCTTGCAGGGCCAGAACACTGAAGCTTTCTTT.

This rearrangement joins TRBV29-1 to TRBJ2-3; maybe TRBD1 (6 bases). CDR1 and CDR2 (germline): SQVTM, ANQGSEA. This CDR3 is built from 13 residues. Trimming left V 6 bases short and J 2 bases short, with 12 bases between. The CDR3 DNA is TGCAGCGTCTCCACAGGGTACACAGATACGCAGTATTTT. Translation: CSVSTGYTDTQYF.

On this clone: The junction shows a germline mismatch at one end, possibly a read error. The chain combines TRBV6-6 with TRBJ2-5; the match to TRBD1 covers 8 bases. The germline CDR1 and CDR2 sequences are MNHNY and SVGAGI (reference sequence). This CDR3 region has 14 residues. The DNA of the CDR3 is TGTGCCAGCAGTTATAGGGACAGGCAAGAGGCCCAGTACTTC. As protein: CASSYRDRQEAQYF.

The sample holds a few counts of this clone. The genes are TRBV10-3 and TRBJ2-2; a weak D match, TRBD2 (5 bases). V lost 8 bases to trimming and J lost 1 base, with 8 bases between them. Germline values: CDR1 ENHRY, CDR2 SYGVKD. This CDR3 has 13 amino acids. This chain's CDR3 is CAIDEGNTGELFF. The CDR3 bases are TGTGCCATCGACGAGGGGAACACCGGGGAGCTGTTTTTT.

The CDR3 nucleotides are TGTGCCAGCTCACCACCTAAAGGACTAGCGGGGGGCCCTTACAATGAGCAGTTCTTC. It translates to CASSPPKGLAGGPYNEQFF. The chain joins TRBV18 to TRBJ2-1; 14 nucleotides align to TRBD2. This CDR3 has 19 residues. V lost 0 bases and J lost 4; bases outside the gene matches: 8. The germline CDR1 and CDR2 sequences are KGHSH and LQKENI.

J is TRBJ1-5 and V is TRBV11-3; D perhaps matches TRBD1 (5 bases). V lost 2 bases to trimming and J lost 2 bases, with 13 bases between them. Germline V gene lookup returns CDR1 SGHNT and CDR2 YENEEA. The CDR3 has 16 residues. This chain's CDR3 is CASSLSPGGGNQPQHF. The CDR3 nucleotides are TGTGCCAGCAGCTTAAGCCCGGGGGGTGGCAATCAGCCCCAGCATTTT. The full variable domain, its missing parts supplied by reference TRBV11-3 and TRBJ1-5, is EAGVVQSPRYKIIEKKQPVAFWCNPISGHNTLYWYLQNLGQGPELLIRYENEEAVDDSQLPKDRFSAERLKGVDSTLKIQPAELGDSAVYLCASSLSPGGGNQPQHFGDGTRLSIL.

The chain recombines TRBV5-1 with TRBJ1-3; 8 bases match TRBD1. The ends lost 5 bases at V and 4 bases at J; junction bases unmatched: 8. Germline assignment: CDR1 SGHRS and CDR2 YFSETQ. The CDR3 has 15 amino acids. CDR3 sequence reads: CASSYAGGQGNTIYF. The DNA of the CDR3 is TGCGCCAGCAGTTATGCAGGGGGCCAAGGAAACACCATATATTTT. The variable domain in full, with the rest retrieved from reference TRBV5-1 and TRBJ1-3, is KAGVTQTPRYLIKTRGQQVTLSCSPISGHRSVSWYQQTPGQGLQFLFEYFSETQRNKGNFPGRFSGRQFSNSRSEMNVSTLELGDSALYLCASSYAGGQGNTIYFGEGSWLTVV.

The chain combines TRBV15 with TRBJ2-5; 9 bases align to TRBD1. Trimming removed 5 bases from V and 7 bases from J; junction bases left unmatched: 8. This CDR3 spans 14 amino acids. Germline V gene data show CDR1 as LNHNV and CDR2 as YYDKDF (reference sequence). The CDR3 protein is CATSSTGGEWTQYF. DNA for the CDR3: TGTGCCACCAGCTCTACAGGGGGCGAATGGACCCAGTACTTC.

The count of this clone is one. The V call is TRBV5-6, the J call TRBJ2-3; 10 bases are shared with TRBD2. Germline lookup yields CDR1 SGHDT and CDR2 YYEEEE. The CDR3 is 16 residues long. The V and J ends lost 0 bases and 5 bases, in that order; junction bases with no gene match: 6. CDR3 in amino acids: CASSLATSGVRDTQYF. CDR3 nucleotides: TGTGCCAGCAGCTTGGCCACTAGCGGGGTAAGAGATACGCAGTATTTT.

This clone was recorded only once. The chain uses TRBV18 and TRBJ1-3, with TRBD1 matching 11 bases. The CDR3 spans 16 residues. Looked up from germline, CDR1 is KGHSH and CDR2 is LQKENI. J gave up 1 base and V 6 bases, and 5 bases lay outside the gene matches. Here the CDR3 DNA reads TGTGCCAGCTCCCACGGGACAGGGGGTTCTGGAAACACCATATATTTT. Translation: CASSHGTGGSGNTIYF.

This clone was detected only a few times. This sequence joins TRBV28 and TRBJ2-7, with D maybe TRBD1 (6 bases). Trimming shortened V by 7 bases and J by 2 bases, and 12 bases separated the two germline ends. There are 13 residues in the CDR3. Germline V gene data show CDR1 as MDHEN and CDR2 as SYDVKM. CDR3 residues: CASIRQEPYEQYF. CDR3 DNA sequence: TGTGCCAGCATAAGACAGGAGCCCTACGAGCAGTACTTC.

V is TRBV20-1 and J is TRBJ1-1, with no clear D. The CDR3 is made up of 10 amino acids. V gave up 7 bases and J gave up 4 bases, with 7 bases separating them. In germline, CDR1 is DFQATT, CDR2 SNEGSKA (reference sequence). In DNA form, the CDR3 reads TGCAGTGTCGGAGTCACTGAAGCTTTCTTT. Translating gives CSVGVTEAFF.

The V gene is TRBV18, the J gene TRBJ1-5; 7 bases match TRBD1. The CDR3 sequence is 15 residues long. V was clipped by 2 bases and J by 0 bases; unmatched bases: 1. CDR1 and CDR2 from the germline V gene are KGHSH and LQKENI. The CDR3 coding sequence is TGTGCCAGCTCACCAGACAGGGATAGCAATCAGCCCCAGCATTTT. This encodes CASSPDRDSNQPQHF.

The chain recombines TRBV14 with TRBJ1-2; no reliable D call. CDR1 SGHDN and CDR2 FVKESK come from the germline V gene. CDR3 length: 11 residues. Trimming pared 6 bases from V and 5 bases from J, leaving 7 bases between. The CDR3 DNA reads TGTGCCAGCAGTCTCGGTTATGGCTACACCTTC. Translation: CASSLGYGYTF.

The rearrangement links TRBV11-3 to TRBJ1-2; 7 bases agree with TRBD1. With V trimmed by 4 bases and J by 2 bases, 4 bases remained unmatched. Germline CDR1 reads SGHNT; CDR2 reads YENEEA. The CDR3 totals 14 residues. The CDR3 DNA reads as TGTGCCAGCAGCTACAGGGGCCCGAACTATGGCTACACCTTC. Amino acids: CASSYRGPNYGYTF.

The rearrangement uses TRBV5-5 and TRBJ1-6; D gene uncertain. The CDR3 extends over 16 amino acids. The V end lost 0 bases, the J end lost 0 bases, and 7 bases lay between the germline ends. The germline V gene has CDR1 SGHKS and CDR2 YYEKEE (reference sequence). DNA for the CDR3: TGTGCCAGCAGCTTGGCCGGGAGCTCCTATAATTCACCCCTCCACTTT. Its protein product is CASSLAGSSYNSPLHF.

The V gene is TRBV5-8, the J gene TRBJ2-7, with 7 bases matching TRBD1. This CDR3 region has 14 residues. Germline V gene lookup returns CDR1 SGHTS and CDR2 YDEGEE. V lost 6 bases to trimming and J lost 1 base; unmatched junction nucleotides: 7. CDR3 sequence (DNA): TGTGCCAGCAACGACAGGGCCTCGTCCTACGAGCAGTACTTC. The encoded protein is CASNDRASSYEQYF.

CDR3 nucleotides: TGTGCCAGCTCATCGCCGGGGACACTCCTCCGTCGAGGAAACACCATATATTTT. The encoded protein is CASSSPGTLLRRGNTIYF. This chain uses TRBV18 with TRBJ1-3, with TRBD1 as a possible D gene (6 bases). Germline CDR1 reads KGHSH; CDR2 reads LQKENI. The CDR3 length is 18 residues. V was trimmed by 5 bases and J by 4 bases, leaving 24 bases between them. Looking up the rest from reference TRBV18 and TRBJ1-3 gives the full variable domain: NAGVMQNPRHLVRRRGQEARLRCSPMKGHSHVYWYRQLPEEGLKFMVYLQKENIIDESGMPKERFSAEFPKEGPSILRIQQVVRGDSAAYFCASSSPGTLLRRGNTIYFGEGSWLTVV.

This chain links TRBV7-3 with TRBJ2-2, with 14 bases fitting TRBD2. The V and J ends lost 5 bases and 1 base, in that order; junction bases with no gene match: 9. CDR3 length equals 19 residues. CDR1 and CDR2 from the germline V gene are SGHTA and FQGTGA. CDR3 protein: CASSVPGLAGVGNTGELFF. The CDR3 DNA reads TGTGCCAGCAGCGTCCCGGGACTAGCGGGAGTGGGGAACACCGGGGAGCTGTTTTTT.

The genes are TRBV5-1 and TRBJ2-3; 13 nucleotides match TRBD2. CDR3 length: 18 amino acids. CDR1 is SGHRS and CDR2 is YFSETQ in the germline V gene. J was trimmed by 0 bases and V by 4 bases; bases with no gene match: 8. CDR3 in amino acids: CASSLGLAGPSSTDTQYF. The CDR3 DNA is TGCGCCAGCAGCCTGGGACTAGCGGGACCCTCTAGCACAGATACGCAGTATTTT.

The CDR3 protein is CASSQVLVGGPRNHNEQFF. CDR3 sequence (DNA): TGCGCCAGCAGCCAAGTTTTAGTAGGGGGCCCGCGGAACCACAATGAGCAGTTCTTC. This chain joins TRBV4-3 and TRBJ2-1; 7 bases match TRBD1. Germline lookup yields CDR1 LGHNA and CDR2 YSLEER. The CDR3 has 19 amino acids. Trimming removed 1 base from V and 5 bases from J; junction bases left unmatched: 17.

This sequence joins TRBV2 and TRBJ2-5, with 10 positions matching TRBD1. Losses at the gene ends were 4 bases for V and 4 bases for J; bases not matched to a gene: 6. Per the germline V gene, CDR1 is SNHLY and CDR2 is FYNNEI. CDR3 length: 15 residues. CDR3 sequence (DNA): TGTGCCAGCAGTGTACGGACAGGGGGTGTAGAGACCCAGTACTTC. It is translated as CASSVRTGGVETQYF.